This is a list of T cell receptor beta chains from one sample in a study of neoadjuvant nivolumab and ipilimumab in lung cancer. This table comes from immunoSEQ multiplex PCR, and its TCRdb copy is limited to in-frame clones, with some not included. This sample has 25,000 to 30,000 clones, with around 76% found just once. The sample here was tumor tissue, taken after neoadjuvant nivolumab, alone or with ipilimumab, at or shortly before surgery. These receptors came from an adult with non-small cell lung cancer. The CDR3 runs from the conserved cysteine through the conserved F or W. A D gene is named only where the DNA matches it firmly. The size of a clone is reported for some rows only, either as once, few or many, or as a class for expanded clones.

size	J	V	D	DNA	CDR3
.	TRBJ2-2	TRBV30	TRBD2	TGTGCCTGGAGTGTACTCGGTAGCGGGGGGGCCGGGGAGCTGTTTTTT	CAWSVLGSGGAGELFF
.	TRBJ2-5	TRBV5-1	.	TGCGCCAGCAGCTTAGCAGCCCCTCCGGGAGAGACCCAGTACTTC	CASSLAAPPGETQYF
.	TRBJ2-7	TRBV2	.	TGTGCCAGCAGTGAGTACGGTAGCTCCTACGAGCAGTACTTC	CASSEYGSSYEQYF
few	TRBJ1-3	TRBV5-1	.	TGCGCCAGCAGCTCTGGTGGAAACACCATATATTTT	CASSSGGNTIYF
.	TRBJ2-5	TRBV10-2	TRBD2	TGCCCCTCCGGGTCGGTAGCGGGGGCCTGGGAGACCCAGTACTTC	CPSGSVAGAWETQYF
.	TRBJ1-4	TRBV6-1	.	TGTGCCAGCAGTGCCTTTACGGAAAAACTGTTTTTT	CASSAFTEKLFF
.	TRBJ1-2	TRBV30	.	TGTGCCTGGAGTGTTTGGGGCAGGGGCATTTATGGCTACACCTTC	CAWSVWGRGIYGYTF
.	TRBJ1-2	TRBV4-2	.	TGTGCCAGCAGCCATTTCCGGACGGAAACTAACTATGGCTACACCTTC	CASSHFRTETNYGYTF
medium-sized	TRBJ1-2	TRBV7-9	.	TGTGCCAGCAGCTTTTCCAGCTATGGCTACACCTTC	CASSFSSYGYTF
.	TRBJ2-5	TRBV18	.	TGTGCCAGCTCCCCCCAAAACCTGGAGACCCAGTACTTC	CASSPQNLETQYF
.	TRBJ2-7	TRBV2	.	TGTGCCAGCAGTGTGTCCTACGAGCAGTACTTC	CASSVSYEQYF
.	TRBJ1-6	TRBV11-2	.	TGTGCCAGCAGCCTAGACAGTAATTCACCCCTCCACTTT	CASSLDSNSPLHF
.	TRBJ1-4	TRBV18	.	TGTGCCAGCTCACCAGAAACAGGATGGGGTGAAAAACTGTTTTTT	CASSPETGWGEKLFF
once	TRBJ2-7	TRBV5-1	.	TGCGCCAGCAGCTTCTCGGGGGTCCCATCCTACGAGCAGTACTTC	CASSFSGVPSYEQYF
.	TRBJ2-3	TRBV19	.	TGTGCCAGTAGTCCAGGCACAGATACGCAGTATTTT	CASSPGTDTQYF
.	TRBJ1-1	TRBV11-3	.	TGTGCCAGCAGCTTAAGCAGAGACACTGAAGCTTTCTTT	CASSLSRDTEAFF
once	TRBJ2-3	TRBV2	TRBD2	TGTGCCAGCAGTCCCTGGGGGGGGGAAACAGATACGCAGTATTTT	CASSPWGGETDTQYF
.	TRBJ2-5	TRBV15	.	TGTGCCACCAGCACCCGAGGGGGGTCGGAGACCCAGTACTTC	CATSTRGGSETQYF
.	TRBJ1-1	TRBV7-2	TRBD1	TGTGCCAGCAGCTTAGAGGGACAGTACACTGAAGCTTTCTTT	CASSLEGQYTEAFF
.	TRBJ2-5	TRBV18	.	TGTGCCAGCTCACCTTTGGTGGGCGAAGAGACCCAGTACTTC	CASSPLVGEETQYF
.	TRBJ1-6	TRBV6-5	.	TGTGCCAGCAGTTACTCGGGCAGTTATTCACCCCTCCACTTT	CASSYSGSYSPLHF
.	TRBJ1-1	TRBV18	.	TGTGCCAGCTCACCACCGAATGTGGTTGATGAAGCTTTCTTT	CASSPPNVVDEAFF
.	TRBJ1-5	TRBV7-2	.	TGTGCCAGCAGCCCTCAGGAAAGCAATCAGCCCCAGCATTTT	CASSPQESNQPQHF
once	TRBJ2-5	TRBV5-1	TRBD1	TGCGCCAGCAGCGAGGGACAGCCAAATCAAGGGACCCAGTACTTC	CASSEGQPNQGTQYF
.	TRBJ1-5	TRBV7-8	.	TGTGCCAGCAGCCCGGTGTTGGGCCCCCAGCATTTT	CASSPVLGPQHF
.	TRBJ1-2	TRBV4-3	.	TGCGCCAGCAGCGGAACCATGGGCTATGGCTACACCTTC	CASSGTMGYGYTF
few	TRBJ1-2	TRBV5-5	.	TGTGCCAGCAGCGCGCCGGGGGGCAATGGCTACACCTTC	CASSAPGGNGYTF
.	TRBJ2-5	TRBV5-1	.	TGCGCCAGCAGCTACCAAGAGACCCAGTACTTC	CASSYQETQYF
.	TRBJ1-2	TRBV25-1	TRBD1	TGTGCCAGCAGCCGAACCAGACAGGGGGTAATTGGCTACACCTTC	CASSRTRQGVIGYTF
.	TRBJ2-7	TRBV7-2	.	TGTGCCAGCAGCCCGCAGACAGGACAACCCTACGAGCAGTACTTC	CASSPQTGQPYEQYF
.	TRBJ1-2	TRBV6-6	TRBD1	TGTGCCAGCAGGCCGACAGGGCCCTATGGCTACACCTTC	CASRPTGPYGYTF
.	TRBJ2-2	TRBV5-1	TRBD2	TGCGCCAGCGGCCGACTAGCGGGGGCCAACACCGGGGAGCTGTTTTTT	CASGRLAGANTGELFF
.	TRBJ1-2	TRBV6-6	.	TGTGCCAGCAGTTCGGTGGAGGGTAACTATGGCTACACCTTC	CASSSVEGNYGYTF
.	TRBJ2-7	TRBV9	.	TGTGCCAGCAGCGTTATGGGGGGCGAGCAGTACTTC	CASSVMGGEQYF
.	TRBJ2-5	TRBV11-2	.	TGTGCCAGCAGTCGAGACGGGGGTTATGAGACCCAGTACTTC	CASSRDGGYETQYF
.	TRBJ2-5	TRBV7-9	.	TGTGCCAGCAGCATCGAAAGGGGCGTCTGGACCCAGTACTTC	CASSIERGVWTQYF
.	TRBJ2-2	TRBV2	.	TGTGCCAGCACGGCCACAACGAACACCGGGGAGCTGTTTTTT	CASTATTNTGELFF
.	TRBJ2-5	TRBV10-2	TRBD2	TGCGCCAGCAGTCGACAGAGACTAGCGGGGATGGAGACCCAGTACTTC	CASSRQRLAGMETQYF
.	TRBJ1-1	TRBV7-8	.	TGTGCCAGCAGCATCGAAAAGACTGAAGCTTTCTTT	CASSIEKTEAFF
few	TRBJ1-5	TRBV28	.	TGTGCCAGCAGCACCGGGGACAATCAGCCCCAGCATTTT	CASSTGDNQPQHF
.	TRBJ2-1	TRBV4-2	TRBD2	TGTGCCAGCAGCCAAGGCCCCGGGACTAGCGCCCACAATGAGCAGTTCTTC	CASSQGPGTSAHNEQFF
.	TRBJ1-2	TRBV20-1	.	TGCAGTGCTCCGGGGACCCATGGCTACACCTTC	CSAPGTHGYTF
.	TRBJ2-2	TRBV7-2	.	TGTGCCAGCAGCCTGCAACAGGGAACCGGGGAGCTGTTTTTT	CASSLQQGTGELFF
once	TRBJ1-2	TRBV27	.	TGTGCCAGCAGTTTGCCCTATGGCTACACCTTC	CASSLPYGYTF
.	TRBJ2-5	TRBV7-2	.	TGTGCCAGCAGCCAATACAGGGAAGAGACCCAGTACTTC	CASSQYREETQYF
.	TRBJ1-5	TRBV5-6	.	TGTGCCAGCAGTTGGGGCCTCCAGGGAGGCCAGCCCCAGCATTTT	CASSWGLQGGQPQHF
.	TRBJ1-6	TRBV11-2	.	TGTGCCAGCAGCTCCTCGGACTCCTATAATTCACCCCTCCACTTT	CASSSSDSYNSPLHF
.	TRBJ2-7	TRBV25-1	.	TGTGCCAGCAGGGGTCAGGGTTCCTACGAGCAGTACTTC	CASRGQGSYEQYF
.	TRBJ2-3	TRBV10-3	.	TGTGCCATCAGTGAGTCTGGGGGCACAGATACGCAGTATTTT	CAISESGGTDTQYF